The T cell receptor (beta chain) under discussion was sequenced for a study of OX40 agonist ivuxolimab in advanced cancers. About the study: At doses from 0.01 to 10 mg/kg, patients were given intravenous ivuxolimab every 2 weeks. Patients achieving partial responses numbered three: one hepatocellular carcinoma case and two cutaneous melanoma cases.

Whole-study results and caveats: On average, CD8+ T cells showed a greater number of expanded clones than CD4+. Among the nonresponders, some also had low normalized T-cell clonal expansion.

Germline V CDR1 and CDR2: SGHAT, FQNNGV. V was clipped by 1 base and J by 13 bases, with 19 bases between them. The CDR3 loop spans 15 amino acids. The table lists this clone with a count of one. Its specificity is not known. The method was immunoSEQ multiplex PCR; TCRdb's version includes in-frame clones alone and lacks a portion of them. The sample has more than 95,000 clones; 70% to 90% are singletons. The material was CD4+ or CD8+ T cells sorted from blood, obtained in a trial of the OX40 agonist ivuxolimab. The receptor was derived from an adult with an advanced solid tumor such as melanoma, head and neck, liver or kidney cancer. The chain combines TRBV11-2 with TRBJ2-2; D is uncertain. CDR3 sequence: CASSLGVGSPRRLFF. The DNA for the CDR3 is TGTGCCAGCAGCTTAGGGGTCGGGTCCCCACGGAGGCTGTTTTTT.